The 7 T cell receptor beta chains given below trace back to one sample, sequenced in a study of blood T cell repertoires in COVID-19. Here immunoSEQ multiplex PCR was the method, and the copy in TCRdb shows in-frame clones only, minus some. The top ten hold about 5% of the sample, which has 75,000 to 100,000 clones, around 86% seen once. The sample comprised peripheral blood. Receptor source: a woman older than 75 with acute or convalescent COVID-19.

The CDR3, as DNA: TGTGCCACCAGCAGAGGGACTACAGAGACCCAGTACTTC. It translates to CATSRGTTETQYF. This rearrangement joins TRBV15 to TRBJ2-5; a possible D gene is TRBD2 (6 bases). CDR1 is LNHNV and CDR2 is YYDKDF in the germline V gene (reference sequence). This CDR3 has 13 amino acids. V lost 1 base and J 4 bases, leaving 7 bases between the germline ends.

J is TRBJ2-7 and V is TRBV10-3; the match to TRBD1 covers 8 bases. The CDR3 extends over 14 amino acids. Germline V gene lookup returns CDR1 ENHRY and CDR2 SYGVKD. With 6 bases clipped from V and 6 bases from J, the junction kept 10 bases outside the gene matches. This CDR3 reads CAIRQALQGGEQYF. CDR3 DNA sequence: TGTGCCATCAGGCAAGCACTACAGGGGGGCGAGCAGTACTTC.

The chain employs TRBV7-3 and TRBJ2-3, with D possibly TRBD1 on 6 matching bases. The V and J ends lost 5 bases and 1 base respectively, with 13 bases between them. CDR3 size: 15 residues. The V gene's germline CDR1 is SGHTA and CDR2 FQGTGA. The CDR3 region is CASSPGTRGTDTQYF. The CDR3 DNA is TGTGCCAGCAGCCCGGGGACAAGGGGCACAGATACGCAGTATTTT.

The rearrangement uses TRBV6-6 and TRBJ2-4; 10 bases agree with TRBD2. This CDR3 is built from 16 residues. The trim removed 5 bases at V and 4 bases at J, leaving 8 bases unmatched. Germline CDR1 and CDR2: MNHNY and SVGAGI (reference sequence). CDR3 DNA sequence: TGTGCCAGCAGTACCAGCGGGGGGGCGTTGAAAAACATTCAGTACTTC. Protein product: CASSTSGGALKNIQYF.

J is TRBJ2-3 and V is TRBV29-1; D is perhaps TRBD1 (5 bases). Trimming took off 2 bases at V and 3 bases at J, with 12 bases between the two ends. CDR3 length: 14 residues. The germline gives CDR1 SQVTM, CDR2 ANQGSEA. CDR3 region: CSVESGMVTDTQYF. The CDR3 nucleotides read TGCAGCGTTGAATCAGGGATGGTTACAGATACGCAGTATTTT.

The genes are TRBV19 and TRBJ2-2; the match to TRBD1 covers 7 bases. CDR1 is LNHDA, CDR2 SQIVND, per germline (reference sequence). The CDR3 covers 13 residues. The trim removed 4 bases at V and 10 bases at J, leaving 6 bases unmatched. DNA of the CDR3: TGTGCCAGTAGTACCCAGACAGGGACGGAGCTGTTTTTT. It specifies CASSTQTGTELFF.

The chain joins TRBV23-1 to TRBJ1-1; maybe TRBD1 (5 bases). TRBV23-1 is an ORF; its function is uncertain. The CDR3 spans 16 residues. V was clipped by 5 bases and J by 6 bases, with 22 bases between them. In DNA, the CDR3 is TGCGCCAGCAGTTTCTCCCTCGGACACCCGGTCCCTGAAGCTTTCTTT. Translation: CASSFSLGHPVPEAFF.